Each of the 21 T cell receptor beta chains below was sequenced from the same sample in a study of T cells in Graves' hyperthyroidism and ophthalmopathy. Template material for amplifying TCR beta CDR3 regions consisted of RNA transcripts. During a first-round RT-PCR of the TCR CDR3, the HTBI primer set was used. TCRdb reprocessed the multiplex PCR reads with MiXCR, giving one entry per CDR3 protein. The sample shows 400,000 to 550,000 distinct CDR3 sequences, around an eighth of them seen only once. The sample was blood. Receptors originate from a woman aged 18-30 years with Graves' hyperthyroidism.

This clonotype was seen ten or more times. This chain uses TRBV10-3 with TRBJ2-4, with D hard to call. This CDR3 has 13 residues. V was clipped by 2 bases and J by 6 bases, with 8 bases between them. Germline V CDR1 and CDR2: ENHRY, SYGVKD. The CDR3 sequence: CAISEPLGNIQYF. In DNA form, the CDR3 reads TGTGCCATCAGTGAGCCCCTCGGAAACATTCAGTACTTC.

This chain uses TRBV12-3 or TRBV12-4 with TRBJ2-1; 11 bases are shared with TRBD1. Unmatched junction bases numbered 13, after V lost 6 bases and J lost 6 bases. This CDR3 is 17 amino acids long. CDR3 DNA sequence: TGTGCCAGCAGCAAAATGACCGGGACAGGGGGGTTCAATGAGCAGTTCTTC. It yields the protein CASSKMTGTGGFNEQFF.

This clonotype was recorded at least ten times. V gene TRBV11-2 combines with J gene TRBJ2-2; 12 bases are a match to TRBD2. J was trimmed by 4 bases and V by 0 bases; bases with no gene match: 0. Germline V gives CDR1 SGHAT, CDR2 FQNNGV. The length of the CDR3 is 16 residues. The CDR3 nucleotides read TGTGCCAGCAGCTTAGAGGGACTAGCGGGCACCGGGGAGCTGTTTTTT. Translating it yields CASSLEGLAGTGELFF.

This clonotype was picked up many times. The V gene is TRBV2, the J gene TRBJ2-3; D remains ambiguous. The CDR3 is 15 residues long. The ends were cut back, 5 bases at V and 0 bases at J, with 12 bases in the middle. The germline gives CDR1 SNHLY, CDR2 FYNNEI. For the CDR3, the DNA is TGTGCCAGCAGTCGGCTGGCAGCTAGCACAGATACGCAGTATTTT. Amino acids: CASSRLAASTDTQYF.

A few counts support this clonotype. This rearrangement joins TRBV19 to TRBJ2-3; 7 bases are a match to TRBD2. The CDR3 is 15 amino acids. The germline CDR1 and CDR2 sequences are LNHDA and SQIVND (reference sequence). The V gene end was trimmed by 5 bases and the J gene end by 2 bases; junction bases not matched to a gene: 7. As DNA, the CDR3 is TGTGCCAGTAGTCTGGGGGAGGGTGACACAGATACGCAGTATTTT. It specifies CASSLGEGDTDTQYF.

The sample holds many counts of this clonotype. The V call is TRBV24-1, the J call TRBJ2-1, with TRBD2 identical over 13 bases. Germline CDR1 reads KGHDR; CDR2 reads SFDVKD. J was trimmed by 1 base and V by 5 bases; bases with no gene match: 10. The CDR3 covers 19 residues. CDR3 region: CATSGPGTSGIGSYNEQFF. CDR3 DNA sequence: TGTGCCACCAGTGGCCCCGGGACTAGCGGGATCGGGTCCTACAATGAGCAGTTCTTC.

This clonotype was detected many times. The CDR3 DNA follows: TGCGCCAGCAGTGAGTCGATGCAGGGACAGGGATATGGCTACACCTTC. Its translation: CASSESMQGQGYGYTF. The V and J genes are TRBV10-2 and TRBJ1-2, with TRBD1 matching over 9 bases. CDR3 size: 16 residues. Trimming cost V 0 bases and J 5 bases; bases outside gene matches: 7. Germline values: CDR1 WSHSY, CDR2 SAAADI.

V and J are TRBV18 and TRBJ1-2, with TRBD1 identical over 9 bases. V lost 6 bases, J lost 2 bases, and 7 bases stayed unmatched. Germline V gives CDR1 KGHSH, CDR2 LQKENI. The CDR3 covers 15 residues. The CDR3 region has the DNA TGTGCCAGCTCCAGAGAGGGACAGGGAAACTATGGCTACACCTTC. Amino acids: CASSREGQGNYGYTF.

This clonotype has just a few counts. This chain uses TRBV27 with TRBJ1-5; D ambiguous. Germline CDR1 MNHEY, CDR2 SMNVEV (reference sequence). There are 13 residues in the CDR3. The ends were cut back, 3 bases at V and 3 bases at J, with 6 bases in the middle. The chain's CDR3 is CASSFRNNQPQHF. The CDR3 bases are TGTGCCAGCAGTTTTCGAAACAATCAGCCCCAGCATTTT.

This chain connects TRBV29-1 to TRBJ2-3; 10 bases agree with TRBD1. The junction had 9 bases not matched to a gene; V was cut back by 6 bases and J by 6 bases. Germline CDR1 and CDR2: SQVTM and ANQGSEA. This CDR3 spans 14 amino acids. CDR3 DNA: TGCAGCGTGGAGGACAGGGGGATGTCGGATACGCAGTATTTT. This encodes CSVEDRGMSDTQYF.

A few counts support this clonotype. This chain's CDR3 is CASSPGQGLYNEQFF. CDR3 coding DNA: TGTGCCAGCAGCCCGGGGCAGGGACTCTACAATGAGCAGTTCTTC. The chain links TRBV6-1 to TRBJ2-1, with a possible D match to TRBD2 (6 bases). Germline V gene data show CDR1 as MNHNS and CDR2 as SASEGT. The CDR3 sequence is 15 residues long. V lost 6 bases and J 3 bases, leaving 15 bases between the germline ends.

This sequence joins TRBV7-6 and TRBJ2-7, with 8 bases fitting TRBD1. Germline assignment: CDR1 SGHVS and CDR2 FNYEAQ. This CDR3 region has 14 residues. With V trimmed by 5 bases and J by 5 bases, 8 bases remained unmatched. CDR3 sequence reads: CASSPRDRRNEQYF. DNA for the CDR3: TGTGCCAGCAGCCCTCGGGACAGGAGAAACGAGCAGTACTTC. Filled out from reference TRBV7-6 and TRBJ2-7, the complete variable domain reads GAGVSQSPRYKVTKRGQDVALRCDPISGHVSLYWYRQALGQGPEFLTYFNYEAQQDKSGLPNDRFSAERPEGSISTLTIQRTEQRDSAMYRCASSPRDRRNEQYFGPGTRLTVT.

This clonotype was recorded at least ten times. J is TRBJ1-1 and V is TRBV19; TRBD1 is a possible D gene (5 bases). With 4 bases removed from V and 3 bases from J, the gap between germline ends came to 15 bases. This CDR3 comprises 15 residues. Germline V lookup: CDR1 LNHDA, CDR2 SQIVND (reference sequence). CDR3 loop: CASSKRQNKYTEAFF. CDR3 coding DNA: TGTGCCAGTAGTAAACGACAGAACAAATACACTGAAGCTTTCTTT.

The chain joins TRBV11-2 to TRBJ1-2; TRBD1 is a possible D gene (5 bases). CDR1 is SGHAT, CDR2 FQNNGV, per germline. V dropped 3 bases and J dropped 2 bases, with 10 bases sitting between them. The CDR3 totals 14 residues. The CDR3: CASSFPGPNYGYTF. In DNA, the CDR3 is TGTGCCAGCAGCTTCCCGGGACCCAACTATGGCTACACCTTC.

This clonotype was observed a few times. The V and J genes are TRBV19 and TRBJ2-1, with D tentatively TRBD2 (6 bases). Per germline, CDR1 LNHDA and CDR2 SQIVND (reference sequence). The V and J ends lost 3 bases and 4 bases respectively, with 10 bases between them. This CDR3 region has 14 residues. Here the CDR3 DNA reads TGTGCCAGTAGTATGGTAGCGGTGTACAATGAGCAGTTCTTC. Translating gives CASSMVAVYNEQFF.

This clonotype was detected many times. Written as DNA, the CDR3 is TGTGCCAGCAGTCATAGCGAGGGTCGCAATCAGCCCCAGCATTTT. Protein product: CASSHSEGRNQPQHF. The gene calls are TRBV6-1 and TRBJ1-5; the D is unclear. In germline, CDR1 is MNHNS, CDR2 SASEGT. There are 15 residues in the CDR3. With 5 bases removed from V and 2 bases from J, the gap between germline ends came to 13 bases.

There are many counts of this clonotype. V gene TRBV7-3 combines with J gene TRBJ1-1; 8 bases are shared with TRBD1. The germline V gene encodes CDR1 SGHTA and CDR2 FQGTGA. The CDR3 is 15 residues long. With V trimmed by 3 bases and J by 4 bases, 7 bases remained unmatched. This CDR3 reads CASSLQGAGGTEAFF. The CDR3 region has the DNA TGTGCCAGCAGCTTGCAGGGGGCGGGTGGCACTGAAGCTTTCTTT.

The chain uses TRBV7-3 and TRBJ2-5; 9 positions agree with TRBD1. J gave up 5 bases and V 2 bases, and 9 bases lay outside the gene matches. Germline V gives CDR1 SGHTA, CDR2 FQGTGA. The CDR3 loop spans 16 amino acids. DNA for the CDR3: TGTGCCAGCAGCTTAGCCGGGACAGGGCGTCGGGAGACCCAGTACTTC. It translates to CASSLAGTGRRETQYF.

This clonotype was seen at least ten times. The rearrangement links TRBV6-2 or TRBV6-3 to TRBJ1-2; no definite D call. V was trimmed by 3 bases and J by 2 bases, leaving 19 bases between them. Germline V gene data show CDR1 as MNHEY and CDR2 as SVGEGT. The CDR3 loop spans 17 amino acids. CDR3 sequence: CASSYRASDWRNYGYTF. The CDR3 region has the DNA TGTGCCAGCAGTTATCGCGCGTCGGATTGGAGAAACTATGGCTACACCTTC.

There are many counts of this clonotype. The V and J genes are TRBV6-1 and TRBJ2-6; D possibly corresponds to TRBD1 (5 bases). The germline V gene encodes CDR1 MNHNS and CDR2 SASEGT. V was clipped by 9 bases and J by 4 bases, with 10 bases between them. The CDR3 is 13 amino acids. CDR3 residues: CASTGPGANVLTF. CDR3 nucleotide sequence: TGTGCCAGTACAGGTCCAGGGGCCAACGTCCTGACTTTC.

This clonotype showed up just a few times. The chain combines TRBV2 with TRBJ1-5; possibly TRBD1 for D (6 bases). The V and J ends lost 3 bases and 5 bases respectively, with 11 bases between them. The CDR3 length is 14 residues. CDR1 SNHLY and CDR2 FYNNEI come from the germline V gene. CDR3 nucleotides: TGTGCCAGCAGTGATGGACAGCTCGATCAGCCCCAGCATTTT. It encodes CASSDGQLDQPQHF. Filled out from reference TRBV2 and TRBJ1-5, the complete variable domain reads EPEVTQTPSHQVTQMGQEVILRCVPISNHLYFYWYRQILGQKVEFLVSFYNNEISEKSEIFDDQFSVERPDGSNFTLKIRSTKLEDSAMYFCASSDGQLDQPQHFGDGTRLSIL.